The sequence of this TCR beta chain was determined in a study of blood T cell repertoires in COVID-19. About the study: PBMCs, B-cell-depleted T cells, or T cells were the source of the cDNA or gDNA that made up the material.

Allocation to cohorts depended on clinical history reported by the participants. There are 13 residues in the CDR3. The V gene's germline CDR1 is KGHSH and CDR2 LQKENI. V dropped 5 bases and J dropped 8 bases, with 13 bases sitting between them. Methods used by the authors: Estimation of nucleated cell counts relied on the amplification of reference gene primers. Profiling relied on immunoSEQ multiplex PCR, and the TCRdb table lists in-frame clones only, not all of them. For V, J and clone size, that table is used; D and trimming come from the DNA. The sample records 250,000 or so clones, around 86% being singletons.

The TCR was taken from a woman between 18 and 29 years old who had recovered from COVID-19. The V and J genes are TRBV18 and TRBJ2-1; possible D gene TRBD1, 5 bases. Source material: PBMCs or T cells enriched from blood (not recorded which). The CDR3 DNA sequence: TGTGCCAGCTCAACCAATCAGGGATATGAGCAGTTCTTC. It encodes CASSTNQGYEQFF.